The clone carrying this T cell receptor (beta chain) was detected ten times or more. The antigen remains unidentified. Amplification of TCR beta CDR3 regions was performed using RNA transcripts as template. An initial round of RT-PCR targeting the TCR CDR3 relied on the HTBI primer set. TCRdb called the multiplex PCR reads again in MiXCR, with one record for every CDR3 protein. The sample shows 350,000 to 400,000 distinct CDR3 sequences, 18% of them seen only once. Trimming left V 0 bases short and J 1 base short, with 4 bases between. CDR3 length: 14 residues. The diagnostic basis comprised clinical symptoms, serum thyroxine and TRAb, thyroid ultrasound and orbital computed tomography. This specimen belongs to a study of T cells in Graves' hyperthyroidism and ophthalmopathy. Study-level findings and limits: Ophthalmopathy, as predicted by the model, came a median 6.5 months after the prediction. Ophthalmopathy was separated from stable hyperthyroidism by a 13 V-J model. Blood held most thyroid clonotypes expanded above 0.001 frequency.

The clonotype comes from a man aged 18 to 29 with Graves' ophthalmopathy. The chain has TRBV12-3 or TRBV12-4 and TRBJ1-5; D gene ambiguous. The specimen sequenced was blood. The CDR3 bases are TGTGCCAGCAGTTTAGCGCACAGCAATCAGCCCCAGCATTTT. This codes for CASSLAHSNQPQHF.